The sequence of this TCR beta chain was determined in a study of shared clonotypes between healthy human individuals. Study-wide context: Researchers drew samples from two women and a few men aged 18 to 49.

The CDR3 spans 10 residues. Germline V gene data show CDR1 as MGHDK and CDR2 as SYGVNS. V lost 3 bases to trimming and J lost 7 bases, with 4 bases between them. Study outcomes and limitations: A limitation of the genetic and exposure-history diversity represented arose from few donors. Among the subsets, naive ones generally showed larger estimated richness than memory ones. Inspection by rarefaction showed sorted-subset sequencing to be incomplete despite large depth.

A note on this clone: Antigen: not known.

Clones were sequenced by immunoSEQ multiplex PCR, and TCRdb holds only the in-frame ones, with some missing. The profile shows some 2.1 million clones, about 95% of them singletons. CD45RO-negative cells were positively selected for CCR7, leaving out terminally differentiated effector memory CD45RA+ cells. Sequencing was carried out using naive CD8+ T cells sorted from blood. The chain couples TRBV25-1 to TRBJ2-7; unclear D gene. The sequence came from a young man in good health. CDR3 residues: CASSDGEQYF. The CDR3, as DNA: TGTGCCAGCAGTGATGGGGAGCAGTACTTC.